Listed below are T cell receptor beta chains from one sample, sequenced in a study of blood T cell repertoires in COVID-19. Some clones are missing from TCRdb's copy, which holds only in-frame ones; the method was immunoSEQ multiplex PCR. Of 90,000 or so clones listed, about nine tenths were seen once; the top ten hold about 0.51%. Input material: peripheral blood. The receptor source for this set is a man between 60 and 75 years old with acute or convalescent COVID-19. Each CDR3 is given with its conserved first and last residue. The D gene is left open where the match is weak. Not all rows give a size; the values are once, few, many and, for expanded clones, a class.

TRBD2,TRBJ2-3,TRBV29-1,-,TGCAGCGTTGAAGGAGGGGTAGCGGGAAGCACAGATACGCAGTATTTT,CSVEGGVAGSTDTQYF
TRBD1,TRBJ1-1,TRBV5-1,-,TGCGCCAGCACCCCTGGGCAATGGCAGGGGGCGGTTGCTTTCTTT,CASTPGQWQGAVAFF
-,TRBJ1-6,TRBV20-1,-,TGCAGTGCTAGTTCCGGACAGAAAAATTCACCCCTCCACTTT,CSASSGQKNSPLHF
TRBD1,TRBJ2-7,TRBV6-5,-,TGTGCCAGCAGTCCTGCCCGAGACAGGGGTTCTTACTTC,CASSPARDRGSYF
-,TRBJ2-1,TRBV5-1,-,TGCGCCAGCAGCTGGAGGGGGCCAGGGAACAATGAGCAGTTCTTC,CASSWRGPGNNEQFF
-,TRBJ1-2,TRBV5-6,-,TGTGCCAGCAGTTTCCTAAAACAGGGTTTTCTTCATGGCTACACCTTC,CASSFLKQGFLHGYTF
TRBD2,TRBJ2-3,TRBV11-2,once,TGTGCCAGCAGCTTAATTCTAGCGGGAACAGATACGCAGTATTTT,CASSLILAGTDTQYF
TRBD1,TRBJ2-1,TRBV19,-,TGTGCCAGTAGTCTCGACAGGGGATTCTACAATGAGCAGTTCTTC,CASSLDRGFYNEQFF
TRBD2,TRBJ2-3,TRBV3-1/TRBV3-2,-,TGTGCCAGCGGCTGGACTAGCGGGAGGTTTGATACGCAGTATTTT,CASGWTSGRFDTQYF
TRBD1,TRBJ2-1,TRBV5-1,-,TGCGCCAGCAGCTTGGTCCAGGGGGCTTTCTATGAGCAGTTCTTC,CASSLVQGAFYEQFF
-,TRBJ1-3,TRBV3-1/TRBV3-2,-,TGTGCCAGCAGCCAAGTAGGGGGTGGAAACACCATATATTTT,CASSQVGGGNTIYF
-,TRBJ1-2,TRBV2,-,TGTGCCAGCAGTCGCGGGACGCTCGTGCCGAGCGGTTTTCATGGCTACACCTTC,CASSRGTLVPSGFHGYTF
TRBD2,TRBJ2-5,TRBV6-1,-,TGTGCCAGCAGTGAAGTGGCTAGCGGGGATTACCAAGAGACCCAGTACTTC,CASSEVASGDYQETQYF
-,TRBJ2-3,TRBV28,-,TGTGCCAGCAGCATAGGAGGGGGGGTTACAGATACGCAGTATTTT,CASSIGGGVTDTQYF
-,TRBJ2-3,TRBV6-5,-,TGTGCCAGCCGCGGGGGCGCTTTGGGCACAGATACGCAGTATTTT,CASRGGALGTDTQYF
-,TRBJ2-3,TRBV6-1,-,TGTGCCAGCAGTGACCGTCGGGGAGATACGCAGTATTTT,CASSDRRGDTQYF
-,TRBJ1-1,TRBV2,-,TGTGCCAGCAGTGGGCCGCAGAACACTGAAGCTTTCTTT,CASSGPQNTEAFF
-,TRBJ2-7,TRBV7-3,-,TGTGCCAGCAGCTTGTACGGTGGACTATCCCAGGACTACGAGCAGTACTTC,CASSLYGGLSQDYEQYF
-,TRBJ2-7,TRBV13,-,TGTGCCAGCAGCTTCACCACCAAATCGAGTACGGGGAATAAGGACGAGCAGTACTTC,CASSFTTKSSTGNKDEQYF
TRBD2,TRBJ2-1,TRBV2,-,TGTGCCAGCAGTGAACGACTAGCGGGGGGCGCGGATGAGCAGTTCTTC,CASSERLAGGADEQFF
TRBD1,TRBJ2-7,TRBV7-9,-,TGTGCCAGCAGCTGGCCGGGACAGGGGATATACGAGCAGTACTTC,CASSWPGQGIYEQYF
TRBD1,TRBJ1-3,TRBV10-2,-,TGCGCCACCGGACAGGGAACTGGAAACACCATATATTTT,CATGQGTGNTIYF
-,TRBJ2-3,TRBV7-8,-,TGTGCCAGCAGCTTAGGGCCTAGCACAGATACGCAGTATTTT,CASSLGPSTDTQYF
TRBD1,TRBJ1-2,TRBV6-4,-,TGTGCCAGCCCTAACGGGACAGGGTTTTGTGGCTACACCTTC,CASPNGTGFCGYTF
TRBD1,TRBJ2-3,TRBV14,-,TGTGCCAGCAGCCAGGGTACAGGGACAGTTAGAGATACGCAGTATTTT,CASSQGTGTVRDTQYF
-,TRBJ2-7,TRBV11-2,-,TGTGCCAGCAGCTTAGAGACTGGAGCCTACGAGCAGTACTTC,CASSLETGAYEQYF
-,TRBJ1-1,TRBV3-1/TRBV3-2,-,TGTGCCAGCAGCCCCGCAGCAACAGGGAACACTGAAGCTTTCTTT,CASSPAATGNTEAFF
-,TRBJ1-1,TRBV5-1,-,TGCGCCAGCAGCTCCGAGGACAGCAGAAATGAAGCTTTCTTT,CASSSEDSRNEAFF
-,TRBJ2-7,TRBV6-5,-,TGTGCCTCCGCCCCTGTCCTAGACTACGAGCAGTACTTC,CASAPVLDYEQYF
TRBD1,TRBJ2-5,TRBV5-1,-,TGCGCCAGCAGCCCGGGACAGCAAGAGACCCAGTACTTC,CASSPGQQETQYF
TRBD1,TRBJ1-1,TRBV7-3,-,TGTGCCAGCAGCCAGGACAGGGCTGGTGAGGTGCCTTTCTTT,CASSQDRAGEVPFF
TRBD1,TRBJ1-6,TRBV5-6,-,TGTGCCAGCAGCCCGGGACAGGGGGCCTATAATTCACCCCTCCACTTT,CASSPGQGAYNSPLHF
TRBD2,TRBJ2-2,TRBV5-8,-,TGTGCCAGCAGCTTACGACTAGCATCCGGGGAGCTGTTTTTT,CASSLRLASGELFF
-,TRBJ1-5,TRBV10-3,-,TGTGCCATCAAGAGCGGGGAAGGAGCTCAGCCCCAGCATTTT,CAIKSGEGAQPQHF
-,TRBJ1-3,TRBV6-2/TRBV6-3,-,TGTGCCAGCAGCCCCCGCCTTGGTGGAGACACCATATATTTT,CASSPRLGGDTIYF
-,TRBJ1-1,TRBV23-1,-,TGCGCCAGCAGTTCGGGGTCAGGGGTCTCGAACACTGAAGCTTTCTTT,CASSSGSGVSNTEAFF